These 31 T cell receptor beta chains were all obtained from the same sample, sequenced in a study of PD-1 blockade in classical Hodgkin lymphoma. The time point is: cycle 4 day 1 (C4D1), after more than 5 weeks of nivolumab. Each patient experienced a relapse that followed autologous stem cell transplantation, and brentuximab vedotin exposure varied. Clones were sequenced by immunoSEQ multiplex PCR, and TCRdb holds only the in-frame ones, with some missing. The profile shows around 65,000 clones, around 90% of them singletons. The sequencing used peripheral blood mononuclear cells (PBMCs), collected before the fourth cycle of nivolumab. Every receptor here comes from a human donor with classical Hodgkin lymphoma.

The chain has TRBV19 and TRBJ1-4, with 7 bases matching TRBD1. This CDR3 has 13 residues. CDR1 LNHDA and CDR2 SQIVND come from the germline V gene (reference sequence). V trimming: 8 bases; J trimming: 7 bases; junction bases outside the gene matches: 7. CDR3 loop: CASSRQGGEKLFF. CDR3 nucleotides: TGTGCCAGTTCCAGACAGGGCGGTGAAAAACTGTTTTTT.

The rearrangement joins TRBV6-6 to TRBJ2-3, with TRBD1 matching 8 bases. The ends lost 2 bases at V and 4 bases at J; junction bases unmatched: 5. Per the germline V gene, CDR1 is MNHNY and CDR2 is SVGAGI (reference sequence). This CDR3 is built from 15 residues. CDR3 sequence reads: CASSYRQGFADTQYF. In DNA, the CDR3 is TGTGCCAGCAGTTACCGACAGGGGTTTGCAGATACGCAGTATTTT.

This chain connects TRBV30 to TRBJ1-6; TRBD1 might be the D (5 bases). The V end was cut by 1 base, the J end by 7 bases, with 8 bases between. Germline assignment: CDR1 GTSNPN and CDR2 SVGIG (reference sequence). The length of the CDR3 is 13 residues. DNA of the CDR3: TGTGCCTGGAGTGCAGGGACCAATTCACCCCTCCACTTT. It specifies CAWSAGTNSPLHF. The variable domain in full, with the rest retrieved from reference TRBV30 and TRBJ1-6, is SQTIHQWPATLVQPVGSPLSLECTVEGTSNPNLYWYRQAAGRGLQLLFYSVGIGQISSEVPQNLSASRPQDRQFILSSKKLLLSDSGFYLCAWSAGTNSPLHFGNGTRLTVT.

This chain joins TRBV7-9 and TRBJ1-5; D gene uncertain. This CDR3 contains 12 residues. Germline V CDR1 and CDR2: SEHNR, FQNEAQ (reference sequence). With 2 bases removed from V and 3 bases from J, the gap between germline ends came to 2 bases. The CDR3 spells CASSLNNQPQHF. The CDR3 DNA reads as TGTGCCAGCAGCTTAAACAATCAGCCCCAGCATTTT.

V is TRBV5-1 and J is TRBJ1-3; possibly TRBD1 for D (5 bases). Deletions cut 1 base from V and 1 base from J, with 9 bases between. The CDR3 has 15 residues. Germline CDR1 SGHRS, CDR2 YFSETQ. The chain's CDR3 is CASSLFGASGNTIYF. In nucleotides, the CDR3 is TGCGCCAGCAGCTTGTTTGGGGCTTCTGGAAACACCATATATTTT.

The chain uses TRBV5-1 and TRBJ1-3; D call uncertain. Trimming took 0 bases from V and 2 from J, leaving 6 bases between them. The CDR3 is made up of 14 amino acids. Germline lookup yields CDR1 SGHRS and CDR2 YFSETQ. As DNA, the CDR3 is TGCGCCAGCAGCTTGGTGGGCGCTGGAAACACCATATATTTT. Protein sequence: CASSLVGAGNTIYF.

A note on this clone: Distinct nucleotide sequences in the sample also encode this CDR3. The DNA of the CDR3 is TGCGCCAGCAGCCCCGGACAGGGCACAGATACGCAGTATTTT. It encodes CASSPGQGTDTQYF. This chain links TRBV5-1 with TRBJ2-3, with 7 bases fitting TRBD1. The CDR3 has 14 residues. The J segment lost 1 base and the V segment lost 4 bases, leaving 3 bases of the junction unmatched. Germline lookup yields CDR1 SGHRS and CDR2 YFSETQ.

V and J are TRBV19 and TRBJ2-7, with a tentative D call TRBD1 (5 bases). Germline lookup yields CDR1 LNHDA and CDR2 SQIVND (reference sequence). V dropped 3 bases and J dropped 1 base, with 10 bases sitting between them. The CDR3 is made up of 14 amino acids. CDR3 in amino acids: CASSIGQGSYEQYF. Here the CDR3 DNA reads TGTGCCAGTAGTATCGGCCAGGGTTCCTACGAGCAGTACTTC.

Comment on this clone: Germline and junction disagree at one end, which may indicate a read error. At the DNA level, this CDR3 is encoded by other sequences in the same sample as well. This chain links TRBV7-8 with TRBJ1-5, with D possibly matching TRBD1 (6 bases). Germline values: CDR1 SGHVS, CDR2 FQNEAQ. CDR3 length: 14 amino acids. The CDR3, as DNA: TGTGCCAGCAGCTTATTTCAGGGGAGTCAGCCTCAGCATTTT. It yields the protein CASSLFQGSQPQHF.

This clone appeared a few times. This chain links TRBV14 with TRBJ2-2; 7 nucleotides align to TRBD1. The CDR3 extends over 13 amino acids. The germline gives CDR1 SGHDN, CDR2 FVKESK. Losses at the gene ends were 2 bases for V and 8 bases for J; bases not matched to a gene: 2. The CDR3 region has the DNA TGTGCCAGCAGCCAAAGGGGGCAGGGGGAGCTGTTTTTT. Its translation is CASSQRGQGELFF.

This chain joins TRBV7-3 and TRBJ2-7; perhaps TRBD2 as D (5 bases). Germline V gene sequence: CDR1 SGHTA, CDR2 FQGTGA. V was cut by 0 bases and J by 3 bases, with 12 bases left in between. The CDR3 totals 15 residues. The CDR3 protein is CASSLTGGQNYEQYF. In DNA, the CDR3 is TGTGCCAGCAGCTTAACGGGCGGGCAGAACTACGAGCAGTACTTC.

The V gene is TRBV7-9, the J gene TRBJ1-3; D might be TRBD1 (5 bases). Germline V gene data show CDR1 as SEHNR and CDR2 as FQNEAQ (reference sequence). Deletions cut 6 bases from V and 4 bases from J, with 13 bases between. This CDR3 has 14 amino acids. CDR3 nucleotides: TGTGCCAGCAGTTTGGAGGGGCTCGGAAACACCATATATTTT. Encoded protein: CASSLEGLGNTIYF.

This clone was seen more than once but under ten times. The chain combines TRBV2 with TRBJ1-6, with D possibly being TRBD1 (5 bases). The V end lost 9 bases, the J end lost 5 bases, and 11 bases lay between the germline ends. Germline CDR1 and CDR2: SNHLY and FYNNEI. The CDR3 is 13 residues long. The CDR3 DNA sequence: TGTGCCAGTCGGACGGACAATAATTCACCCCTCCACTTT. Its protein is CASRTDNNSPLHF.

The gene calls are TRBV5-1 and TRBJ1-6, with 7 nucleotides matching TRBD1. CDR1 is SGHRS, CDR2 YFSETQ, per germline. This CDR3 spans 15 amino acids. J lost 5 bases, V lost 4 bases, and 6 bases had no gene match. CDR3 sequence: CASSPRQGDNSPLHF. The CDR3 coding sequence is TGCGCCAGCAGCCCTCGACAGGGCGATAATTCACCCCTCCACTTT.

The rearrangement links TRBV11-2 to TRBJ2-7; TRBD2 matches 7 bases. The germline V gene has CDR1 SGHAT and CDR2 FQNNGV. CDR3 length equals 16 residues. The J segment lost 3 bases and the V segment lost 1 base, leaving 9 bases of the junction unmatched. CDR3 in DNA: TGTGCCAGCAGCTTAGTGGGAGGGTCACCCCTCTACGAGCAGTACTTC. Amino acids: CASSLVGGSPLYEQYF.

The chain uses TRBV5-1 and TRBJ2-7, with D perhaps TRBD1 (5 bases). This CDR3 spans 14 amino acids. The V gene's germline CDR1 is SGHRS and CDR2 YFSETQ. The germline V and J ends were trimmed by 0 bases and 2 bases, with 9 bases remaining between them. The CDR3 DNA reads as TGCGCCAGCAGCTTGGGACAGTCCACCTACGAGCAGTACTTC. Its translation: CASSLGQSTYEQYF.

The chain is built from TRBV7-8 and TRBJ2-7; D unclear. The CDR3 contains 13 residues. Germline values: CDR1 SGHVS, CDR2 FQNEAQ. The germline V and J ends were trimmed by 1 base and 9 bases, with 13 bases remaining between them. DNA of the CDR3: TGTGCCAGCAGCTTAGTAACTCGGCAGCCGCAGTACTTC. Protein product: CASSLVTRQPQYF. Based on the CDR3 plus reference TRBV7-8 and TRBJ2-7, the full variable domain is GAGVSQSPRYKVAKRGQDVALRCDPISGHVSLFWYQQALGQGPEFLTYFQNEAQLDKSGLPSDRFFAERPEGSVSTLKIQRTQQEDSAVYLCASSLVTRQPQYFGPGTRLTVT.

The chain couples TRBV5-1 to TRBJ1-4, with 7 nucleotides matching TRBD1. There are 15 residues in the CDR3. After removal of 0 bases from V and 4 bases from J, the junction contained 3 bases not matched to a gene. CDR1 and CDR2 (germline): SGHRS, YFSETQ. CDR3 in DNA: TGCGCCAGCAGCTTGGAGGGGGCCCGTAATGAAAAACTGTTTTTT. Amino acid sequence: CASSLEGARNEKLFF.

The J gene is TRBJ2-3, the V gene TRBV30; D is uncertain. The CDR3 spans 14 residues. Trimming stripped 2 bases from V and 3 bases from J, with 12 bases between. The V gene's germline CDR1 is GTSNPN and CDR2 SVGIG (reference sequence). In nucleotides, the CDR3 is TGTGCCTGGAGTTCTGGGTTGGAAACAGATACGCAGTATTTT. It codes for CAWSSGLETDTQYF.

V gene TRBV7-9 combines with J gene TRBJ2-3; D not resolved. Germline V CDR1 and CDR2: SEHNR, FQNEAQ (reference sequence). With 5 bases removed from V and 2 bases from J, the gap between germline ends came to 11 bases. The CDR3 length is 14 residues. DNA for the CDR3: TGTGCCAGCAGCGGCTGGCCGAACACAGATACGCAGTATTTT. This sequence encodes CASSGWPNTDTQYF.

The genes are TRBV6-5 and TRBJ1-3; D is undetermined. With 2 bases removed from V and 4 bases from J, the gap between germline ends came to 6 bases. CDR1 is MNHEY and CDR2 is SVGAGI in the germline V gene. This CDR3 has 13 residues. The CDR3: CASSYQGGNTIYF. The CDR3 bases are TGTGCCAGCAGTTACCAAGGCGGAAACACCATATATTTT.

This sequence joins TRBV5-8 and TRBJ1-2, with a tentative D call TRBD1 (5 bases). V gave up 0 bases and J gave up 3 bases, with 12 bases separating them. This CDR3 region has 15 residues. Germline CDR1 is SGHTS and CDR2 is YDEGEE. This chain's CDR3 is CASSLGSGEDYGYTF. The CDR3 region has the DNA TGTGCCAGCAGCTTGGGCTCGGGGGAGGACTATGGCTACACCTTC.

The genes are TRBV6-5 and TRBJ1-2; the match to TRBD1 covers 7 bases. This CDR3 comprises 15 residues. Germline assignment: CDR1 MNHEY and CDR2 SVGAGI. J was trimmed by 4 bases and V by 6 bases; bases with no gene match: 11. The CDR3 DNA is TGTGCCAGCAGCCCCTCGGGGACAGCAATCTATGGCTACACCTTC. As protein: CASSPSGTAIYGYTF.

The chain couples TRBV19 to TRBJ2-3; 14 positions match TRBD2. Germline V gives CDR1 LNHDA, CDR2 SQIVND (reference sequence). This CDR3 comprises 16 residues. Losses at the gene ends were 6 bases for V and 4 bases for J; bases not matched to a gene: 6. The CDR3 here is CASRGTSGGSPDTQYF. CDR3 coding DNA: TGTGCCAGTAGGGGGACTAGCGGGGGATCTCCAGATACGCAGTATTTT.

The chain combines TRBV6-5 with TRBJ1-6; weak D call: TRBD1 (6 bases). The V gene lost 6 bases and the J gene lost 9 bases, with 18 bases spanning the gap. The CDR3 has 15 residues. The germline CDR1 and CDR2 sequences are MNHEY and SVGAGI. CDR3 region: CASRESTGYGSPLHF. In DNA, the CDR3 is TGTGCCAGCAGGGAGAGCACAGGGTACGGTTCACCCCTCCACTTT.

The V and J genes are TRBV5-1 and TRBJ2-3, with 11 bases that match TRBD2. The CDR3 sequence is 16 residues long. Germline values: CDR1 SGHRS, CDR2 YFSETQ. The V segment lost 4 bases and the J segment 2 bases; nucleotides outside the gene matches: 6. In DNA, the CDR3 is TGCGCCAGCAGCCGCGGGACTAGCGGAAACACAGATACGCAGTATTTT. Protein sequence: CASSRGTSGNTDTQYF.

As to this clone: Other DNA sequences from this sample encode an identical CDR3 as well. V and J are TRBV7-9 and TRBJ2-3; D gene unclear. V lost 2 bases, J lost 1 base, and 4 bases lay in between. CDR3 length equals 13 residues. Germline CDR1 and CDR2: SEHNR and FQNEAQ (reference sequence). DNA for the CDR3: TGTGCCAGCAGCTTATCCGGCACAGATACGCAGTATTTT. It is translated as CASSLSGTDTQYF.

This clone was counted a single time. V usage is TRBV5-1 and J usage is TRBJ2-2, with 8 bases fitting TRBD2. Germline V CDR1 and CDR2: SGHRS, YFSETQ. After removal of 7 bases from V and 6 bases from J, the junction contained 8 bases not matched to a gene. This CDR3 contains 14 residues. CDR3 loop: CASYIGGAPGELFF. In nucleotides, the CDR3 is TGCGCCAGCTATATCGGGGGGGCCCCCGGGGAGCTGTTTTTT.

The chain uses TRBV7-3 and TRBJ1-1, with 8 bases fitting TRBD1. V gave up 3 bases and J gave up 5 bases; unmatched junction bases: 5. Germline-derived CDR1 and CDR2 are SGHTA and FQGTGA. The CDR3 loop spans 14 amino acids. CDR3 sequence (DNA): TGTGCCAGCAGCTTCAGGGGGCGCGGAACTGAAGCTTTCTTT. Its protein is CASSFRGRGTEAFF.

The rearrangement joins TRBV6-5 to TRBJ2-6; D might be TRBD2 (5 bases). Trimming took off 7 bases at V and 2 bases at J, with 6 bases between the two ends. The germline V gene has CDR1 MNHEY and CDR2 SVGAGI. The CDR3 covers 13 residues. CDR3 sequence reads: CASKEAGANVLTF. CDR3 DNA: TGTGCCAGCAAGGAGGCTGGGGCCAACGTCCTGACTTTC.

The genes are TRBV5-1 and TRBJ1-2; perhaps TRBD1 as D (5 bases). The ends were cut back, 6 bases at V and 4 bases at J, with 16 bases in the middle. The CDR3 loop spans 14 amino acids. Germline CDR1 is SGHRS and CDR2 is YFSETQ. This CDR3 is CASTQAGQAYGYTF. The CDR3 bases are TGCGCCAGCACCCAAGCGGGGCAGGCCTATGGCTACACCTTC.